This T cell receptor (beta chain) was identified during a study of cytomegalovirus exposure and HLA in healthy donors (dated by TCRdb to 2015 to 2018). Concerning the study at large: An earlier analysis of around 600 of the donors reported approximately 300 Gb of sequence data and more than 90 million unique TCR beta sequences from 190 million or so T cells. An earlier analysis of more than 450 of the donors used high-throughput TCR beta sequencing to judge whether each TCR beta V gene segment behaved as functional or pseudogenic. Rather than using new phenotypic data, the later analysis identified candidate immune exposures from TCR beta sequences and from how often those sequences occurred across donors. To predict cytomegalovirus infection status, the study brought together high-throughput TCR immunosequencing, statistical association of individual TCRs with disease status, and machine learning. A separate validation cohort of approximately 130 different subjects was used in addition to the roughly 670-subject first cohort. Donor age, sex, ethnicity and CMV serostatus were collected together with the repertoire data. In a later analysis, previously published TCR beta repertoires from some 640 donors were re-analyzed and high-resolution HLA genotyping was added so that TCR occurrence patterns could be studied. An early release that covered 640 HLA-typed donors contained approximately 300 gigabases of sequencing data and about 84 million unique TCR sequences. HLA typing included class I and class II loci at four-digit resolution. Using immunosequencing, the study profiled T cell repertoires from around 670 subjects and related those repertoires to cytomegalovirus serostatus. All discovery cohort repertoires had been generated on a single sequencing platform. Among 300 to 500 genotyped donors of the cohort, an average of about 220,000 unique TCR beta nucleotide sequences was sequenced per donor, of which about 18% were non-productive. Among the approximately 400 genotyped donors, approximately 81% belonged to the genetic ancestry cluster associated with self-reported Caucasian donors. The study aimed to test whether cataloging public T cell receptors could reveal signatures of past pathogen exposure. Genome-wide SNP genotypes for about 65% of the 666 donors were used in a later genetic analysis, which treated that subset as a discovery cohort. The number of donors typed differed by locus, with 629-630 for A, B, C, DRB1 and DQB1, around 500 for DQA1, 600 to 610 for DPA1, and 450 to 480 for DPB1. About five DR-DQ haplotypes were treated as single units for association and clustering because of strong linkage in the cohort.

This clone was counted only a few times. This receptor's antigen is unknown. There are no base qualities to consult, and no much larger clone falls within one base. The V end loses 5 bases and the J end loses 4 bases, and a stretch of 15 bases separates them. The germline V gene (reference sequence) specifies SGHNT as CDR1 and YYREEE as CDR2. The CDR3 measures 14 amino acids from cysteine to phenylalanine. Only the CDR3 part of the read is kept: 42 bases, read in frame from the first base. The investigation overall reported the following: In vitro tests confirmed that a few of the cytomegalovirus-associated TCR beta chains recognize cytomegalovirus antigens. According to a later analysis, parvovirus B19, influenza, CMV and Epstein-Barr virus appeared linked to several top co-occurrence clusters. The classifier was reported to diagnose cytomegalovirus status with high specificity and sensitivity in both the original and validation cohorts. This cohort had only TCR beta chains sequenced, and the lack of alpha or paired-chain data limited which features could be detected. Some IMGT-functional V segments, including TRBV6-2 and TRBV6-3, could not be told apart with the 87-base-pair reads, so those segments were excluded. A later genetic analysis associated a missense DCLRE1C variant with V-gene and J-gene trimming of TCR beta chains, and an independent cohort replicated the association. The authors suggested that the approach could potentially be extended to other disease states and immunological phenotypes. The sequencing pipeline was judged likely to have produced a cluster of highly shared sequence variants as a technical artifact. Some 15 rarely observed V segments, including chromosome 9 orphons, were excluded from the earlier analysis of approximately 500 of the donors because counts were too low. Correlated functional status among segregating V segments might reflect linkage disequilibrium, but an unknown experimental factor could not be ruled out. A further reported finding was that TCR beta sequences accurately predicted the HLA-A and HLA-B alleles for most subjects in the first cohort. According to a later genetic analysis, donors in an Asian-associated ancestry cluster had fewer N-insertions in productive TCRs than the approximately 700-donor mean. According to a later analysis, TCR association rates differed among HLA loci, with DRB1 alleles showing the most associated TCRs and HLA-C alleles showing the fewest. The presence/absence analyses assumed that sequencing depth was roughly uniform across donors, and that assumption may not be true. Because some donors lacked HLA typing at each locus, the association tests relied only on the typed subset. Broadly in line with IMGT annotations, most TCR beta V segments showed up in productive rearrangements about 87% or about 30% of the time in an earlier analysis of approximately 640 of the donors. While some public TCRs were present in many individuals, most TCR sequences turned up only very rarely across donors. Specific HLA alleles were associated with around 18,000 TCR beta sequences at a false discovery rate of 0.05 in a later analysis. A later analysis found that most CMV-associated TCR beta chains appeared HLA-restricted, with HLA associations seemingly driven largely by CMV exposure. In a later analysis, HLA-associated TCR beta chains were found to be more clonally expanded and to have lower generation probabilities than equally common non-associated chains. Strong co-occurrence of HLA alleles, especially DR and DQ, made assigning TCR associations to individual alleles difficult. The study listed 150 to 200 TCR beta chains as associated with cytomegalovirus. The only immune exposure information available for the cohort was CMV serostatus.

The cohort consisted of 600 to 750 healthy bone marrow donors. Cohort members were all nominally healthy when sampled, although unrecorded immune exposures were likely present. The donor tested CMV seronegative and was one of the 352 seronegative cohort members. A peripheral blood sample was provided by each donor, and peripheral blood mononuclear cells were used for TCR beta sequencing. The Qiagen DNeasy Blood Extraction Kit was used to extract genomic DNA from the blood cell samples. Libraries were built with the immunoSEQ multiplex PCR assay. For the multiplex PCR, a mixture combining 60 forward primers for TCR Vbeta segments and 13 reverse primers for TCR Jbeta segments was used. Amplification of the CDR3 region of rearranged TCR beta genes was performed with a multiplex PCR assay on genomic DNA. On the Illumina HiSeq System, the amplified TCR beta libraries were sequenced as 87-base-pair reads. In the source study's methods: Across the 600 to 700 repertoires, a later analysis counted 75 million to 90 million unique TCR beta chains, roughly 11 million of which were shared by at least two donors. Raw reads were error-corrected and collapsed into unique sequences by a nearest-neighbor algorithm in which closely related sequences were merged to remove PCR and sequencing errors. Alignment of CDR3 sequences to IMGT reference sequences was used to assign V, D and J gene segments. For a sequence to be retained, a match of at least six nucleotides was required to both a V gene segment and a J gene segment. Rearrangements were classified as productive when the CDR3 lacked stop codons and remained in frame with V and J, and all other rearrangements were classified as non-productive. Following IMGT convention, CDR3 was defined as the stretch from the second conserved V-encoded cysteine up to the conserved J-encoded phenylalanine. Sequences without an unambiguous match to a single V gene segment were excluded from the earlier analysis of several hundred of the donors. An earlier analysis of 500 to 600 of the donors classified V segments as functional when productive rearrangements were above 56.7% and as segregating when the standard deviation between donors was above 5%. A statistical classification framework was built to diagnose cytomegalovirus status from the catalog of TCR beta chain sequences. V and J gene assignment, in a later analysis, came from comparing TCR nucleotide sequences with IMGT/GENE-DB human TR gene sequences. Using the TCRdist pipeline, a later analysis assigned CDR3 sequences along with most-parsimonious VDJ recombination scenarios. In a later analysis, each TCR beta chain was defined by its CDR3 amino acid sequence together with its V-gene family, and reads without a unique V-gene family were excluded. As a way to deal with suspected cross-contamination and a sequencing artifact, a later analysis dropped roughly 620 nucleotide sequences that were highly shared and had low generation probability. In a later analysis, a clonal expansion index was calculated for each public chain from normalized within-repertoire ranks of inferred template counts. Generation probabilities in a later analysis came from a VDJ recombination model fitted to out-of-frame rearrangements, and those results were checked against IGoR. In a later analysis, TCR-TCR, TCR-HLA and TCR-CMV co-occurrence was scored with hypergeometric tests, and a repertoire-size bias correction was applied to TCR pairs. In a later analysis, false discovery rates were estimated by permuting HLA or CMV assignments 20 times. In a later analysis, co-occurring TCRs were grouped with DBSCAN, and TCRdist sequence similarity was added when clustering was performed within HLA-allele-positive subsets. Co-occurrence clustering excluded repertoires with fewer than 30,000 or more than 120,000 public chains, plus five with anomalous nucleotide sharing. The table comes from immuneACCESS by way of TCRdb, which keeps in-frame sequences with V and J called. Part of the clones is missing from these tables; in studies checked, under half for an unresolved V gene and the rest for unknown reasons. The V and J calls and clone size come from that table; D and trimming were worked out from the DNA. Here the sample has about 140,000 clones; about three quarters occur a single time. The ten largest clones capture about 1.7% of the sample.

The receptor chain draws on TRBV5-4 and TRBJ1-2, with a weak D call of TRBD1 (5 bases match). This receptor was obtained from a female donor in good health and CMV-seronegative. Source material: PBMCs. The CDR3 in this case is CASSDAGRSYGYTF. The sequenced DNA: TGTGCCAGCAGTGACGCGGGACGGTCCTATGGCTACACCTTC.